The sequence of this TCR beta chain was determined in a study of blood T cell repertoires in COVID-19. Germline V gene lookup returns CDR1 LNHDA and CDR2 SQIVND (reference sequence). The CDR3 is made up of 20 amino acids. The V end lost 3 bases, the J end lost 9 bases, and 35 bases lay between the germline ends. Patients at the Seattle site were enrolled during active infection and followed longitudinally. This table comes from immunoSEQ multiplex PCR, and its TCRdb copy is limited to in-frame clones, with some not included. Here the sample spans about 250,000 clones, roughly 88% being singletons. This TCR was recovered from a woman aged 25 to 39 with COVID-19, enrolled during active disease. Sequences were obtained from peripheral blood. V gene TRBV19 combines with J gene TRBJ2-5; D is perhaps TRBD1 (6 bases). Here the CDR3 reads CASSIRLVRDRNPIRAAQYF. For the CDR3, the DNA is TGTGCCAGTAGTATTCGGCTAGTTCGTGACAGGAACCCGATCCGGGCGGCCCAGTACTTC.